This passage covers 22 T cell receptor beta chains from one sample sequenced in a study of vaccination and CD4 T cells after COVID-19. The Oncomine TCR Beta short-read assay was applied to DNA of cultured CD4+ T cells. From the PCR reads, TCRdb called clonotypes with MiXCR, one entry per CDR3 protein. This repertoire shows roughly 12,000 distinct CDR3 sequences, about 32% found once; its top ten account for almost 35%. Their antigens remain unidentified. Indicated treatment: approximately nine-day PBMC culture with coronavirus spike peptide pools or control peptides (ViraFEST assay). Sequences were derived from CD4+ T cells from blood, cultured in vitro, sampled before SARS-CoV-2 vaccination. The receptor source for this set is a human donor who received a COVID-19 vaccine.

The chain has TRBV6-5 and TRBJ2-5, with 11 bases matching TRBD2. The CDR3 runs 18 residues. Germline V lookup: CDR1 MNHEY, CDR2 SVGAGI. With V trimmed by 2 bases and J by 1 base, 9 bases remained unmatched. In nucleotides, the CDR3 is TGTGCCAGCAGTTACGGAGGTAGCGGGGGGGCCTTCCAAGAGACCCAGTACTTC. Its translation is CASSYGGSGGAFQETQYF.

The gene calls are TRBV19 and TRBJ2-7; 12 bases align to TRBD1. The CDR3 is 17 amino acids. V was pared by 5 bases and J by 5 bases, with 13 bases of the junction left unmatched. Germline CDR1 and CDR2: LNHDA and SQIVND (reference sequence). The CDR3 is CASSLPGQGARIHEQYF. The CDR3 DNA sequence: TGTGCCAGTAGTTTACCGGGACAGGGGGCGCGAATCCACGAGCAGTACTTC.

This clonotype was seen more than once but under ten times. This chain links TRBV7-6 with TRBJ1-2, with D unresolved. CDR1 and CDR2 from the germline V gene are SGHVS and FNYEAQ. V lost 1 base and J lost 0, with 9 bases in between. The length of the CDR3 is 15 residues. For the CDR3, the DNA is TGTGCCAGCAGCTTAGGACACCACACTAACTATGGCTACACCTTC. This translates into CASSLGHHTNYGYTF.

This clonotype was observed a few times. This chain uses TRBV24-1 with TRBJ2-2, with D unresolved. CDR3 length equals 15 residues. CDR1 is KGHDR and CDR2 is SFDVKD in the germline V gene. Between the trimmed V and J ends, which lost 0 bases and 4 bases, there was a span of 8 bases. The CDR3 loop reads CATSDLGQSTGELFF. The DNA of the CDR3 is TGTGCCACCAGTGATTTGGGGCAGAGCACCGGGGAGCTGTTTTTT.

This clonotype was seen a few times. The chain uses TRBV12-3 or TRBV12-4 and TRBJ2-7; D not certain. V lost 6 bases and J lost 2, with 26 bases in between. The CDR3 has 18 residues. The CDR3 bases are TGTGCCAGCAGCCCCTACGACCTAGGAAGACTTGTCCCCTACGAGCAGTACTTC. This codes for CASSPYDLGRLVPYEQYF.

V usage is TRBV10-3 and J usage is TRBJ1-2; no firm D call. The germline V and J ends were trimmed by 10 bases and 0 bases, with 6 bases remaining between them. Looked up from germline, CDR1 is ENHRY and CDR2 is SYGVKD. This CDR3 region has 11 residues. The CDR3 bases are TGTGCCAGTAGCTCTAACTATGGCTACACCTTC. Translation gives CASSSNYGYTF.

CDR3 sequence reads: CASSKGDRSYNSPLHF. The CDR3 region has the DNA TGTGCCAGCAGCAAGGGGGACAGATCCTATAATTCACCCCTCCACTTT. The chain is built from TRBV6-1 and TRBJ1-6; 7 bases line up with TRBD1. Losses at the gene ends were 6 bases for V and 1 base for J; bases not matched to a gene: 6. CDR1 MNHNS and CDR2 SASEGT come from the germline V gene. The CDR3 loop spans 16 amino acids.

The V and J genes are TRBV2 and TRBJ1-5; no clear D. Trimming stripped 8 bases from V and 4 bases from J, with 12 bases between. The CDR3 is 13 residues long. Germline lookup yields CDR1 SNHLY and CDR2 FYNNEI. CDR3 residues: CASGLSRNQPQHF. The DNA for the CDR3 is TGTGCCAGCGGTCTATCCCGTAATCAGCCCCAGCATTTT. Looking up the rest from reference TRBV2 and TRBJ1-5 gives the full variable domain: EPEVTQTPSHQVTQMGQEVILRCVPISNHLYFYWYRQILGQKVEFLVSFYNNEISEKSEIFDDQFSVERPDGSNFTLKIRSTKLEDSAMYFCASGLSRNQPQHFGDGTRLSIL.

This chain's CDR3 is CASSEYGRGRDTEAFF. In nucleotides, the CDR3 is TGTGCCAGCAGTGAATACGGCAGGGGGCGGGACACTGAAGCTTTCTTT. The chain recombines TRBV25-1 with TRBJ1-1, with 8 bases fitting TRBD1. Trimming took 0 bases from V and 3 from J; bases not matched to a gene: 6. CDR1 MGHDK and CDR2 SYGVNS come from the germline V gene. There are 16 residues in the CDR3.

This clonotype rates as large. Here the CDR3 reads CASSSRQGVGETQYF. Written as DNA, the CDR3 is TGTGCCAGTAGTTCGAGACAGGGGGTGGGAGAGACCCAGTACTTC. The rearrangement joins TRBV19 to TRBJ2-5; 9 positions match TRBD1. Germline V gives CDR1 LNHDA, CDR2 SQIVND (reference sequence). With 5 bases clipped from V and 4 bases from J, the junction kept 8 bases outside the gene matches. There are 15 residues in the CDR3.

This sequence joins TRBV20-1 and TRBJ2-1; 11 bases are a match to TRBD2. The CDR3 runs to 19 residues. Germline lookup yields CDR1 DFQATT and CDR2 SNEGSKA (reference sequence). The trim removed 4 bases at V and 6 bases at J, leaving 20 bases unmatched. DNA for the CDR3: TGCAGTGCTAACCCATTTAAGACCATAGCGGGGGGGCAGGGCAATGAGCAGTTCTTC. It encodes CSANPFKTIAGGQGNEQFF.

The V call is TRBV29-1, the J call TRBJ1-3; tentative D call: TRBD1 (5 bases). The germline V and J ends were trimmed by 7 bases and 0 bases, with 7 bases remaining between them. The germline gives CDR1 SQVTM, CDR2 ANQGSEA. The CDR3 has 12 amino acids. The CDR3 here is CSAGTSGNTIYF. For the CDR3, the DNA is TGCAGCGCGGGGACCTCTGGAAACACCATATATTTT.

The chain employs TRBV12-3 or TRBV12-4 and TRBJ1-3; D gene uncertain. Trimming removed 7 bases at V and 4 bases at J, with 14 bases between. This CDR3 has 14 residues. The CDR3, as DNA: TGTGCCAGCAACCGTAAGCTAGTCGGAAACACCATATATTTT. Translated: CASNRKLVGNTIYF.

The chain uses TRBV24-1 and TRBJ1-2; 9 bases match TRBD1. CDR1 and CDR2 (germline): KGHDR, SFDVKD. CDR3 length: 18 amino acids. J gave up 1 base and V 1 base, and 9 bases lay outside the gene matches. CDR3: CATSDFEDRGTLNYGYTF. Here the CDR3 DNA reads TGTGCCACCAGTGATTTCGAGGACAGGGGCACCCTTAACTATGGCTACACCTTC.

This chain links TRBV5-1 with TRBJ2-1, with 11 bases fitting TRBD1. Germline V gene data show CDR1 as SGHRS and CDR2 as YFSETQ. CDR3 length: 14 amino acids. V lost 3 bases and J lost 6; bases outside the gene matches: 2. The CDR3, as DNA: TGCGCCAGCAGCTCAGGGACAGGGGGCAATGAGCAGTTCTTC. Protein sequence: CASSSGTGGNEQFF. The full variable domain, completed using reference TRBV5-1 and TRBJ2-1, is KAGVTQTPRYLIKTRGQQVTLSCSPISGHRSVSWYQQTPGQGLQFLFEYFSETQRNKGNFPGRFSGRQFSNSRSEMNVSTLELGDSALYLCASSSGTGGNEQFFGPGTRLTVL.

The V and J genes are TRBV5-1 and TRBJ1-6, with 7 bases identical to TRBD1. This CDR3 comprises 15 residues. Germline lookup yields CDR1 SGHRS and CDR2 YFSETQ. V was pared by 3 bases and J by 4 bases, with 4 bases of the junction left unmatched. The CDR3 loop reads CASSYSGQYNSPLHF. The CDR3 DNA follows: TGCGCCAGCAGCTACTCGGGACAGTATAATTCACCCCTCCACTTT.

The genes are TRBV30 and TRBJ1-5, with D perhaps matching TRBD1 (6 bases). Germline CDR1 and CDR2: GTSNPN and SVGIG (reference sequence). This CDR3 has 13 amino acids. With 1 base removed from V and 5 bases from J, the gap between germline ends came to 9 bases. CDR3 amino acids: CAWSGRGDQPQHF. Written as DNA, the CDR3 is TGTGCCTGGAGTGGGAGGGGGGATCAGCCCCAGCATTTT. Looking up the rest from reference TRBV30 and TRBJ1-5 gives the full variable domain: SQTIHQWPATLVQPVGSPLSLECTVEGTSNPNLYWYRQAAGRGLQLLFYSVGIGQISSEVPQNLSASRPQDRQFILSSKKLLLSDSGFYLCAWSGRGDQPQHFGDGTRLSIL.

The rearrangement uses TRBV10-3 and TRBJ2-5; 11 bases agree with TRBD1. This CDR3 has 15 amino acids. Trimming removed 8 bases from V and 1 base from J; junction bases left unmatched: 6. The germline V gene encodes CDR1 ENHRY and CDR2 SYGVKD. The CDR3 sequence: CAIQVDRGRQETQYF. The DNA for the CDR3 is TGTGCCATCCAGGTGGACAGGGGGCGCCAAGAGACCCAGTACTTC.

This rearrangement joins TRBV2 to TRBJ2-7; 8 positions agree with TRBD2. Trimming took 6 bases from V and 2 from J; bases not matched to a gene: 6. CDR3 length: 14 residues. Germline loops: CDR1 SNHLY, CDR2 FYNNEI. The CDR3 region has the DNA TGTGCCAGCAGGGCCGGGACTAGGGCCTACGAGCAGTACTTC. As protein: CASRAGTRAYEQYF.

The V and J genes are TRBV7-9 and TRBJ2-2; D not certain. V was cut by 6 bases and J by 0 bases, with 2 bases left in between. Germline V CDR1 and CDR2: SEHNR, FQNEAQ (reference sequence). This CDR3 comprises 12 residues. This CDR3 is CASSSNTGELFF. As DNA, the CDR3 is TGTGCCAGCAGTTCGAACACCGGGGAGCTGTTTTTT.

The V call is TRBV24-1, the J call TRBJ2-3; D is unresolved. This CDR3 has 16 residues. CDR1 and CDR2 (germline): KGHDR, SFDVKD. The V gene lost 5 bases and the J gene lost 1 base, with 15 bases spanning the gap. The CDR3 DNA sequence: TGTGCCACCAGTGGTAGTAGTGGGTCTGGCACAGATACGCAGTATTTT. Protein sequence: CATSGSSGSGTDTQYF.

This chain connects TRBV28 to TRBJ1-1, with a weak D call TRBD1 (6 bases). The length of the CDR3 is 13 residues. CDR1 MDHEN and CDR2 SYDVKM come from the germline V gene. V was shortened by 1 base and J by 7 bases, with 10 bases between the two germline ends. The CDR3 DNA is TGTGCCAGCAGTTTATCAGGGGTGGATGAAGCTTTCTTT. Translation: CASSLSGVDEAFF.